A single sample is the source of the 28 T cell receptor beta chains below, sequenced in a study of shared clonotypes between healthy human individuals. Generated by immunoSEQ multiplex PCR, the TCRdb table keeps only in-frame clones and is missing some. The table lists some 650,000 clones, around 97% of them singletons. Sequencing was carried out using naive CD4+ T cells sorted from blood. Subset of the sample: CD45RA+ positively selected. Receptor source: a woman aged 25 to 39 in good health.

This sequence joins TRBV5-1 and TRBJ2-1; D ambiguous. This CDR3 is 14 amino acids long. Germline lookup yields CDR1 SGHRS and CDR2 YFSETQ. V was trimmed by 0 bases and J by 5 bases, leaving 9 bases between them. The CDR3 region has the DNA TGCGCCAGCAGCTTGGATAACGGCGACAATGAGCAGTTCTTC. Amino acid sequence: CASSLDNGDNEQFF. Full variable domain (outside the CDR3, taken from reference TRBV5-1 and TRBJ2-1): KAGVTQTPRYLIKTRGQQVTLSCSPISGHRSVSWYQQTPGQGLQFLFEYFSETQRNKGNFPGRFSGRQFSNSRSEMNVSTLELGDSALYLCASSLDNGDNEQFFGPGTRLTVL.

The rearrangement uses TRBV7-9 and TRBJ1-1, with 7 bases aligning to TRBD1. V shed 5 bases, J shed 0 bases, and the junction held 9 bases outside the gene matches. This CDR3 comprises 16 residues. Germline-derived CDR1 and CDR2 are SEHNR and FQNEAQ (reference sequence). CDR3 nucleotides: TGTGCCAGCAGCCGAAGGGGACAGCGGGTGAACACTGAAGCTTTCTTT. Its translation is CASSRRGQRVNTEAFF.

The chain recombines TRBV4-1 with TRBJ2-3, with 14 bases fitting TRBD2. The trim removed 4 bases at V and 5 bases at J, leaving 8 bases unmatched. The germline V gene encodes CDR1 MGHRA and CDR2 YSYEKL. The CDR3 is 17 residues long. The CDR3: CASSPLGLAGGKDTQYF. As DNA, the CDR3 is TGCGCCAGCAGCCCCCTAGGACTAGCGGGAGGAAAAGATACGCAGTATTTT.

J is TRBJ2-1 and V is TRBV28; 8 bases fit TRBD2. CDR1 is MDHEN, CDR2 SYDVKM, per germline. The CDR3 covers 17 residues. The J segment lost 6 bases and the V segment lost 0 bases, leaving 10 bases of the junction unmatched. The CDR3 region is CASSLWGRAGVGNEQFF. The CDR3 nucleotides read TGTGCCAGCAGTTTATGGGGAAGAGCGGGAGTGGGCAATGAGCAGTTCTTC.

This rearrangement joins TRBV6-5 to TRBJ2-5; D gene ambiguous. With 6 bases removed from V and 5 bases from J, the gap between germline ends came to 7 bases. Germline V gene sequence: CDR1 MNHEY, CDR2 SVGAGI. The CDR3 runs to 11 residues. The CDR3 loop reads CASRGSETQYF. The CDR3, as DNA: TGTGCCAGCAGGGGCAGCGAGACCCAGTACTTC.

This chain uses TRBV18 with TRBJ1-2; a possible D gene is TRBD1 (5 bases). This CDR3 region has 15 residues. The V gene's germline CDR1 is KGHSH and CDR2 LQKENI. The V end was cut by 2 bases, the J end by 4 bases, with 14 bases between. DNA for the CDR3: TGTGCCAGCTCACCAGGGCAGGGCTTGGCCTATGGCTACACCTTC. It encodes CASSPGQGLAYGYTF.

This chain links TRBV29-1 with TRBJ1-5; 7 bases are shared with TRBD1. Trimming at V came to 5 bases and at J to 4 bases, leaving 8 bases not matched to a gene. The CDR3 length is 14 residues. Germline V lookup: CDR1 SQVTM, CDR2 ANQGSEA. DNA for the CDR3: TGCAGCGTTCGGACAGGAGGAAATAATCAGCCCCAGCATTTT. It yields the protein CSVRTGGNNQPQHF. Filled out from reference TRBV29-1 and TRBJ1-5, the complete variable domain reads SAVISQKPSRDICQRGTSLTIQCQVDSQVTMMFWYRQQPGQSLTLIATANQGSEATYESGFVIDKFPISRPNLTFSTLTVSNMSPEDSSIYLCSVRTGGNNQPQHFGDGTRLSIL.

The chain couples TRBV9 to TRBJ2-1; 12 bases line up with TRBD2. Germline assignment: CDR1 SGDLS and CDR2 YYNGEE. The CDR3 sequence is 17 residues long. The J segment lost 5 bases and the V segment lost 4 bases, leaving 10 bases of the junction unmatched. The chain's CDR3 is CASSIRTSGTVNNEQFF. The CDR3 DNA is TGTGCCAGCAGCATTCGGACTAGCGGGACGGTAAACAATGAGCAGTTCTTC.

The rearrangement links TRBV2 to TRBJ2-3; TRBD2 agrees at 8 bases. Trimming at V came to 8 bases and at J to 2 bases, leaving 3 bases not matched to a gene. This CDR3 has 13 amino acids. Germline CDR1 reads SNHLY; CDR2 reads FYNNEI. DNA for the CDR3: TGTGCCAGCCTACTAGCGGTCACAGATACGCAGTATTTT. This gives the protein CASLLAVTDTQYF.

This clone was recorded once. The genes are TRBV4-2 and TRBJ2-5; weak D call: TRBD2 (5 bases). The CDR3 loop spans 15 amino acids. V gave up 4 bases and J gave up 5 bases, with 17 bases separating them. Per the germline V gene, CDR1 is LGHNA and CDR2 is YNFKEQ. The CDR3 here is CASSPRPSGGETQYF. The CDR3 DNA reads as TGTGCCAGCAGCCCGAGGCCCTCGGGCGGGGAGACCCAGTACTTC.

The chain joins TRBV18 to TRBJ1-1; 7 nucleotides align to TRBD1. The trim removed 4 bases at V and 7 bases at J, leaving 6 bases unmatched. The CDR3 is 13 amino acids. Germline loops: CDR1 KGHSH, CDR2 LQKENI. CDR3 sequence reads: CASSRGQTVEAFF. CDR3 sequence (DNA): TGTGCCAGCTCACGGGGACAGACAGTTGAAGCTTTCTTT.

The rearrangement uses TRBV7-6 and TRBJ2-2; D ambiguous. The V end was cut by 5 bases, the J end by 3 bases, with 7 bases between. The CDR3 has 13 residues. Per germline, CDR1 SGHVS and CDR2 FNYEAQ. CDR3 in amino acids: CASSDTDTGELFF. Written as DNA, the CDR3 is TGTGCCAGCAGCGACACGGACACCGGGGAGCTGTTTTTT.

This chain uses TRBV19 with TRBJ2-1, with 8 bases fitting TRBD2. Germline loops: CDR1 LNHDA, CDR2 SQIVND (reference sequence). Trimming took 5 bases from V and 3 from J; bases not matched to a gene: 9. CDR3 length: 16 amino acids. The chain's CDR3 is CASSPIAGTVYNEQFF. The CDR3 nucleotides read TGTGCCAGTAGTCCCATAGCGGGAACCGTCTACAATGAGCAGTTCTTC.

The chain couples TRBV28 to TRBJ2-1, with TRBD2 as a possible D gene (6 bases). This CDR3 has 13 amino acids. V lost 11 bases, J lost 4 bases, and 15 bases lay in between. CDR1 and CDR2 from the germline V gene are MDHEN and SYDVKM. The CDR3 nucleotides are TGTGCCCTAACAGCGGGCGCTTACAATGAGCAGTTCTTC. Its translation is CALTAGAYNEQFF.

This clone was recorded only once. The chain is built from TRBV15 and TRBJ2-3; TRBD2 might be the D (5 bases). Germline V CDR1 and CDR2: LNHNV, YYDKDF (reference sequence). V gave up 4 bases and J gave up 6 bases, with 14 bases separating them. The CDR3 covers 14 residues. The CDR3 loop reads CATSTLQTGDTQYF. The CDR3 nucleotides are TGTGCCACCAGCACACTCCAAACGGGGGATACGCAGTATTTT.

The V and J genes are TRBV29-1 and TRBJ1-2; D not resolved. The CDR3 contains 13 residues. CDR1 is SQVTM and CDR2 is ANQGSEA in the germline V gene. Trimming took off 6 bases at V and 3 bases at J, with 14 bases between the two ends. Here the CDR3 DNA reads TGCAGCGTCCACCCAAGAGAACACTATGGCTACACCTTC. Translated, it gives CSVHPREHYGYTF.

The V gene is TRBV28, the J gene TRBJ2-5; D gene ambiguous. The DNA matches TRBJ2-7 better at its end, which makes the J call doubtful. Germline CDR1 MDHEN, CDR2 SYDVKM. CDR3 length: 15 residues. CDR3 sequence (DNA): TGTGCCAGCAGCCTGTCGGCCCCAAATCTCCACGAGCAGTACTTC. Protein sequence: CASSLSAPNLHEQYF.

In DNA, the CDR3 is TGTGCCAGTAGTATAGATGGATCAGGGGATAATCAGCCCCAGCATTTT. This codes for CASSIDGSGDNQPQHF. V usage is TRBV19 and J usage is TRBJ1-5; maybe TRBD1 (6 bases). Looked up from germline, CDR1 is LNHDA and CDR2 is SQIVND (reference sequence). The CDR3 contains 16 residues. Trimming left V 0 bases short and J 4 bases short, with 13 bases between.

CDR3 loop: CASSLSGRGYTF. CDR3 DNA: TGTGCCAGCAGTTTATCAGGGAGGGGCTACACCTTC. The chain links TRBV28 to TRBJ1-2, with D possibly matching TRBD1 (5 bases). The CDR3 extends over 12 amino acids. Trimming shortened V by 1 base and J by 8 bases, and 8 bases separated the two germline ends. Germline loops: CDR1 MDHEN, CDR2 SYDVKM.

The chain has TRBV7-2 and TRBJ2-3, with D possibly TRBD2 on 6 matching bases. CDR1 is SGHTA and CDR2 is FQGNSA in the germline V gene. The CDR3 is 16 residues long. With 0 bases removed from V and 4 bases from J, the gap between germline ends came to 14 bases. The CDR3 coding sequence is TGTGCCAGCAGCTTAGCATTAACGTGGGACTCAGATACGCAGTATTTT. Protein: CASSLALTWDSDTQYF.

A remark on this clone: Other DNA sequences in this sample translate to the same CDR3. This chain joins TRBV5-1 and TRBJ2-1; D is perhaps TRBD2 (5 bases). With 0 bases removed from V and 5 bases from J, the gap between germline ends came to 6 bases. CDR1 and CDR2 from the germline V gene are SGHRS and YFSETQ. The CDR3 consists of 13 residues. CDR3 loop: CASSLDGNNEQFF. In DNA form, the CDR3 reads TGCGCCAGCAGCTTGGACGGGAACAATGAGCAGTTCTTC. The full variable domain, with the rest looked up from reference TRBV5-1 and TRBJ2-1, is KAGVTQTPRYLIKTRGQQVTLSCSPISGHRSVSWYQQTPGQGLQFLFEYFSETQRNKGNFPGRFSGRQFSNSRSEMNVSTLELGDSALYLCASSLDGNNEQFFGPGTRLTVL.

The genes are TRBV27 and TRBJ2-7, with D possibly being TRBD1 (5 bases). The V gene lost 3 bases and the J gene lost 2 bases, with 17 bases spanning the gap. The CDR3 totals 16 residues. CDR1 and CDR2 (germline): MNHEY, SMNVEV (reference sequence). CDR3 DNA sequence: TGTGCCAGCAGTTTTAAGGGGCAGACGCTACCCTACGAGCAGTACTTC. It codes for CASSFKGQTLPYEQYF.

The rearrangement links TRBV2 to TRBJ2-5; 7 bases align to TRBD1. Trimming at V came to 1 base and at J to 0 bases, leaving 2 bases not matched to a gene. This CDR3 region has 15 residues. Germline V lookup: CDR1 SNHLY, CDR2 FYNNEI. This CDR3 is CASSEVDRDQETQYF. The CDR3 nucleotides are TGTGCCAGCAGTGAAGTTGACAGGGACCAAGAGACCCAGTACTTC.

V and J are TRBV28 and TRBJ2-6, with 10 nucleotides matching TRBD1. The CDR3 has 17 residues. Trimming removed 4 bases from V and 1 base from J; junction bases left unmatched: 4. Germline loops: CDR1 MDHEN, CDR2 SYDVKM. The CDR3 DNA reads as TGTGCCAGCAGTTCCCCGGGACAGGGGTCTGGGGCCAACGTCCTGACTTTC. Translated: CASSSPGQGSGANVLTF.

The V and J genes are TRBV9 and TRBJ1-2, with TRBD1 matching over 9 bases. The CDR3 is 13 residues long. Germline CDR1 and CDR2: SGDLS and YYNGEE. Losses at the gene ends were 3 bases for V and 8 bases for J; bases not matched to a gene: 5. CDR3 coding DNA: TGTGCCAGCAGCGCCGACAGGGGGGTAGGCTACACCTTC. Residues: CASSADRGVGYTF.

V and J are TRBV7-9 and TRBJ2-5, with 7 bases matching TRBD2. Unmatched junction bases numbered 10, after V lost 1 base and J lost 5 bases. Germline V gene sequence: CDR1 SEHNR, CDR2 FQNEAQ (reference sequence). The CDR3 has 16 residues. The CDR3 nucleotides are TGTGCCAGCAGCTTAGTGGCTAGCGGCCTGGGGGAGACCCAGTACTTC. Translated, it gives CASSLVASGLGETQYF.

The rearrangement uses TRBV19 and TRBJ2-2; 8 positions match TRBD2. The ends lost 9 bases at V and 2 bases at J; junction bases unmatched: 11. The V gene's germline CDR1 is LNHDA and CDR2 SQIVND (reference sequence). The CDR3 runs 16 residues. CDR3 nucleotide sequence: TGTGCCAGCCAAGCGGGGGACTGGGTAAACACCGGGGAGCTGTTTTTT. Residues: CASQAGDWVNTGELFF.

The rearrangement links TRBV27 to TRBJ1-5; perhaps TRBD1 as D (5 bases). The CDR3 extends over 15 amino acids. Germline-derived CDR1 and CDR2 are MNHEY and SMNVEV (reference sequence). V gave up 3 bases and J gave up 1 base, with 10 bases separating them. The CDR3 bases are TGTGCCAGCAGTTTCGGGGGGGGGAGCAATCAGCCCCAGCATTTT. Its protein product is CASSFGGGSNQPQHF.